Listed here is a single T cell receptor (beta chain). This sample stems from a study of blood T cell repertoires in COVID-19. Study-wide context: Whether acute or convalescent, the COVID-19 samples came from the United States, Italy and Spain. PBMCs, B-cell-depleted T cells, or T cells were the source of the cDNA or gDNA that made up the material.

Germline-derived CDR1 and CDR2 are LGHDT and YNNKEL (reference sequence). V lost 4 bases to trimming and J lost 6 bases, with 11 bases between them. The length of the CDR3 is 13 residues. Authors' analysis steps: Nucleated cell counts were estimated from reference gene primer amplification. Produced via immunoSEQ multiplex PCR; TCRdb's table is partial and in-frame only. V and J calls and clone size follow that table, whereas D and trimming were derived from the DNA. The data show some 90,000 clones, with approximately 87% seen just once and about 10% held by the top ten. The chain uses TRBV3-1 (or the pseudogene TRBV3-2) and TRBJ2-3, with TRBD1 as a possible D gene (6 bases). What was sequenced was peripheral blood. This TCR was recovered from a human donor in a cohort sampled during active COVID-19. DNA for the CDR3: TGTGCCAGCAGCCCAACAGGGTCCGATACGCAGTATTTT. Protein product: CASSPTGSDTQYF.